Included here is one T cell receptor (beta chain) sequence, with context. The antigen remains undetermined. These data belong to a study of lymphopenia after photon versus proton radiotherapy. The V end was cut by 3 bases, the J end by 5 bases, with 10 bases between. Germline V gene lookup returns CDR1 SQVTM and CDR2 ANQGSEA. The CDR3 contains 12 residues. Assay used: immunoSEQ multiplex PCR; TCRdb lists only in-frame clones, some missing. The profile shows tens of thousands of clones, approximately 90% of them singletons. Notes on the study in general: Proton therapy kept repertoires fairly stable, unlike photons, which gained effector/memory cells. After the lymphocyte nadir, photon-treated repertoires showed oligoclonal expansion, especially of CD8+ Temra cells. Only patients who died were analyzed for survival; proton advantage is unproven.

The chain employs TRBV29-1 and TRBJ2-5, with D possibly TRBD2 on 6 matching bases. The sequence was collected from a woman aged 65 to 85 with pancreatic cancer. The specimen comprised peripheral blood, sampled from a patient treated with photon-based radiotherapy. The CDR3 DNA is TGCAGCGTTGAGCGGGGTGCGGAGACCCAGTACTTC. Protein sequence: CSVERGAETQYF.